One and the same sample provided the 21 T cell receptor beta chains below, sequenced in a study of blood T cell repertoires in COVID-19. Method: immunoSEQ multiplex PCR; TCRdb's copy keeps in-frame clones and lacks some. The sample comprises about 270,000 clones, approximately 85% of which are singletons, and over 7.5% rests with the top ten. The sample comprised PBMCs or T cells enriched from blood (not recorded which). These TCRs come from a woman in her 50s with acute COVID-19.

The V gene is TRBV3-1 (or the pseudogene TRBV3-2), the J gene TRBJ1-1, with TRBD1 as a possible D gene (5 bases). Trimming shortened V by 0 bases and J by 8 bases, and 10 bases separated the two germline ends. CDR1 and CDR2 (germline): LGHDT, YNNKEL (reference sequence). CDR3 length equals 13 residues. The CDR3 protein is CASSQDMGGEAFF. CDR3 in DNA: TGTGCCAGCAGCCAAGATATGGGGGGAGAAGCTTTCTTT.

The chain employs TRBV5-1 and TRBJ2-3; 15 nucleotides agree with TRBD2. Trimming removed 2 bases from V and 2 bases from J; junction bases left unmatched: 6. There are 18 residues in the CDR3. The germline gives CDR1 SGHRS, CDR2 YFSETQ. CDR3 coding DNA: TGCGCCAGCAGCTTTGGACTAGCGGGGGGGCCCGACACAGATACGCAGTATTTT. Protein sequence: CASSFGLAGGPDTDTQYF.

The chain employs TRBV12-5 and TRBJ1-3; the D gene is possibly TRBD1 (6 bases). The CDR3 runs to 13 residues. Germline V lookup: CDR1 LGHNT, CDR2 FRNRAP. V was pared by 6 bases and J by 5 bases, with 11 bases between. CDR3 sequence: CASGGQFRNTIYF. CDR3 coding DNA: TGTGCTAGTGGCGGACAGTTTCGAAACACCATATATTTT.

The V call is TRBV12-5, the J call TRBJ2-5, with TRBD2 identical over 15 bases. The CDR3 is 17 amino acids. The ends lost 1 base at V and 3 bases at J; junction bases unmatched: 3. Germline values: CDR1 LGHNT, CDR2 FRNRAP. The CDR3 DNA reads TGTGCTAGTGGTTTGGGGACTAGCGGGGGGGCAGAAGAGACCCAGTACTTC. This gives the protein CASGLGTSGGAEETQYF.

This clone showed up just a few times. The J gene is TRBJ2-7, the V gene TRBV7-2; D is perhaps TRBD2 (5 bases). V dropped 4 bases and J dropped 0 bases, with 10 bases sitting between them. CDR1 and CDR2 (germline): SGHTA, FQGNSA. The CDR3 covers 14 residues. The CDR3, as DNA: TGTGCCAGCAGCTCCGACTACCGCTCCTACGAGCAGTACTTC. This gives the protein CASSSDYRSYEQYF.

The chain links TRBV2 to TRBJ1-1; TRBD1 matches at 7 bases. This CDR3 comprises 14 residues. From germline, CDR1 is SNHLY and CDR2 FYNNEI. J gave up 1 base and V 6 bases, and 5 bases lay outside the gene matches. The CDR3, as DNA: TGTGCCAGCAGGTACCGGGACAGGAACACTGAAGCTTTCTTT. This gives the protein CASRYRDRNTEAFF. The full variable domain, completed using reference TRBV2 and TRBJ1-1, is EPEVTQTPSHQVTQMGQEVILRCVPISNHLYFYWYRQILGQKVEFLVSFYNNEISEKSEIFDDQFSVERPDGSNFTLKIRSTKLEDSAMYFCASRYRDRNTEAFFGQGTRLTVV.

The rearrangement uses TRBV7-2 and TRBJ1-5, with 10 bases matching TRBD1. Losses at the gene ends were 6 bases for V and 9 bases for J; bases not matched to a gene: 14. Germline CDR1 is SGHTA and CDR2 is FQGNSA. The CDR3 is 16 amino acids. The DNA of the CDR3 is TGTGCCAGCAGGGAACCGGGACAGGGGCCTCTAGGGCCCCAGCATTTT. As protein: CASREPGQGPLGPQHF.

The chain has TRBV19 and TRBJ2-1, with 8 bases that match TRBD2. Trimming removed 5 bases from V and 4 bases from J; junction bases left unmatched: 4. CDR3 length: 14 residues. Germline V gene data show CDR1 as LNHDA and CDR2 as SQIVND (reference sequence). The CDR3 coding sequence is TGTGCCAGTAGTCCCGGGGGGGCTTACAATGAGCAGTTCTTC. Its protein product is CASSPGGAYNEQFF.

The V and J genes are TRBV9 and TRBJ1-2, with 7 bases that match TRBD1. V shed 4 bases, J shed 8 bases, and the junction held 8 bases outside the gene matches. Germline CDR1 reads SGDLS; CDR2 reads YYNGEE. The CDR3 contains 13 residues. The CDR3 region is CASSLRQGGGYTF. CDR3 nucleotide sequence: TGTGCCAGCAGCCTCCGACAGGGTGGCGGCTACACCTTC.

The CDR3 region has the DNA TGTGCCAGCAGCCTGAAGGCGGGGGCGAACGGCTACACCTTC. Translation gives CASSLKAGANGYTF. The chain recombines TRBV7-8 with TRBJ1-2; D is possibly TRBD1 (6 bases). Germline V gives CDR1 SGHVS, CDR2 FQNEAQ. V dropped 5 bases and J dropped 8 bases, with 18 bases sitting between them. The CDR3 is 14 residues long.

The chain combines TRBV10-2 with TRBJ1-2; D perhaps matches TRBD1 (5 bases). The germline V and J ends were trimmed by 1 base and 4 bases, with 10 bases remaining between them. The CDR3 runs to 14 residues. Germline CDR1 is WSHSY and CDR2 is SAAADI. CDR3 sequence: CASSELAGGYGYTF. CDR3 nucleotide sequence: TGCGCCAGCAGTGAGTTGGCGGGGGGCTATGGCTACACCTTC.

The CDR3 nucleotides read TGTGCTAGTGGTTCGGATACAGGGTTGGGCAAAAACATTCAGTACTTC. It is translated as CASGSDTGLGKNIQYF. The chain is built from TRBV12-5 and TRBJ2-4; perhaps TRBD1 as D (6 bases). Looked up from germline, CDR1 is LGHNT and CDR2 is FRNRAP. There are 16 residues in the CDR3. Trimming took 4 bases from V and 3 from J, leaving 16 bases between them.

The chain employs TRBV14 and TRBJ1-1; 7 bases align to TRBD1. The CDR3 runs 12 residues. Germline loops: CDR1 SGHDN, CDR2 FVKESK. V lost 4 bases, J lost 9 bases, and 5 bases stayed unmatched. The CDR3 protein is CASSPGGPQAFF. As DNA, the CDR3 is TGTGCCAGCAGCCCAGGGGGGCCTCAAGCTTTCTTT.

The V call is TRBV6-6, the J call TRBJ2-3, with 9 bases fitting TRBD2. There are 16 residues in the CDR3. V shed 5 bases and J 7 bases; nucleotides not matched to a gene: 13. Germline CDR1 is MNHNY and CDR2 is SVGAGI (reference sequence). Here the CDR3 reads CASSRLRSGGSNTQYF. Written as DNA, the CDR3 is TGTGCCAGCAGTCGTCTAAGGAGCGGGGGGTCTAATACGCAGTATTTT.

The genes are TRBV7-2 and TRBJ1-1; no clear D gene. Germline values: CDR1 SGHTA, CDR2 FQGNSA. V gave up 3 bases and J gave up 4 bases, with 12 bases separating them. This CDR3 has 14 amino acids. For the CDR3, the DNA is TGTGCCAGCAGCTTCCATACCCTAGGCACTGAAGCTTTCTTT. This sequence encodes CASSFHTLGTEAFF.

V gene TRBV19 combines with J gene TRBJ1-1; tentative D call: TRBD1 (6 bases). Germline-derived CDR1 and CDR2 are LNHDA and SQIVND (reference sequence). This CDR3 is 14 amino acids long. V gave up 4 bases and J gave up 5 bases, with 14 bases separating them. CDR3 nucleotides: TGTGCCAGTAGTACCCAGGGGAGAGAAACTGAAGCTTTCTTT. It yields the protein CASSTQGRETEAFF.

The chain is built from TRBV11-1 and TRBJ1-4, with 7 bases aligning to TRBD1. Germline CDR1 reads SGHAT; CDR2 reads FQDESV (reference sequence). This CDR3 has 12 amino acids. The J segment lost 11 bases and the V segment lost 5 bases, leaving 5 bases of the junction unmatched. The CDR3 DNA sequence: TGTGCCAGCAGCCCGGACAGGACGAAACTGTTTTTT. Residues: CASSPDRTKLFF.

This chain uses TRBV29-1 with TRBJ1-1; 7 bases agree with TRBD1. Germline V lookup: CDR1 SQVTM, CDR2 ANQGSEA. With 6 bases clipped from V and 5 bases from J, the junction kept 9 bases outside the gene matches. The CDR3 loop spans 13 amino acids. The DNA of the CDR3 is TGCAGCGTCGACTCGACAGGGAGGACTGAAGCTTTCTTT. Translating gives CSVDSTGRTEAFF.

This chain links TRBV19 with TRBJ2-7, with a possible D match to TRBD1 (6 bases). CDR1 and CDR2 (germline): LNHDA, SQIVND (reference sequence). The CDR3 sequence is 15 residues long. Trimming took 5 bases from V and 0 from J, leaving 14 bases between them. Here the CDR3 reads CASSPDSVSSYEQYF. The CDR3 nucleotides read TGTGCCAGTAGTCCGGACAGTGTCAGCTCCTACGAGCAGTACTTC.

V and J are TRBV6-6 and TRBJ1-1; 9 bases fit TRBD1. Germline V gene data show CDR1 as MNHNY and CDR2 as SVGAGI (reference sequence). This CDR3 is built from 17 residues. V lost 5 bases, J lost 0 bases, and 10 bases stayed unmatched. The CDR3 nucleotides are TGTGCCAGCAGTCCTACGACAGGGGGTAAGATGAACACTGAAGCTTTCTTT. This gives the protein CASSPTTGGKMNTEAFF.

The V and J genes are TRBV9 and TRBJ1-3; TRBD1 is a possible D gene (5 bases). Trimming cost V 0 bases and J 5 bases, with 12 bases left between them. This CDR3 contains 15 residues. CDR1 is SGDLS and CDR2 is YYNGEE in the germline V gene. CDR3 residues: CASSVDWAGRNTIYF. The CDR3 DNA reads as TGTGCCAGCAGCGTAGACTGGGCAGGGAGAAACACCATATATTTT.